This passage covers 10 T cell receptor beta chains from one sample sequenced in a study of graft-versus-host responses after intestinal transplantation. Profiling relied on immunoSEQ multiplex PCR, and the TCRdb table lists in-frame clones only, not all of them. The sample yields more than 80,000 clones, about 88% seen once. Which antigens these TCRs recognize remains unknown. This specimen consisted of unstimulated CD4+ T cells sorted from spleen or lymph node cells, obtained before intestinal transplant. These receptor sequences come from a human donor who received an intestinal transplant.

The rearrangement links TRBV27 to TRBJ1-4; the D gene is possibly TRBD1 (5 bases). Germline V gene lookup returns CDR1 MNHEY and CDR2 SMNVEV (reference sequence). Trimming took 8 bases from V and 6 from J, leaving 22 bases between them. This CDR3 has 16 amino acids. CDR3 bases: TGTGCCAGCGCCCTAAGCATGGGACGGGGGGATGAAAAACTGTTTTTT. It specifies CASALSMGRGDEKLFF. The whole variable domain, filled in from reference TRBV27 and TRBJ1-4, reads EAQVTQNPRYLITVTGKKLTVTCSQNMNHEYMSWYRQDPGLGLRQIYYSMNVEVTDKGDVPEGYKVSRKEKRNFPLILESPSPNQTSLYFCASALSMGRGDEKLFFGSGTQLSVL.

J is TRBJ2-7 and V is TRBV15; a possible D gene is TRBD2 (7 bases). The CDR3 has 15 residues. With 8 bases removed from V and 3 bases from J, the gap between germline ends came to 20 bases. Germline CDR1 and CDR2: LNHNV and YYDKDF (reference sequence). The CDR3: CATREGRGAYYEQYF. The CDR3, as DNA: TGTGCCACCCGAGAAGGGAGGGGGGCGTACTACGAGCAGTACTTC.

This rearrangement joins TRBV6-1 to TRBJ1-6, with D possibly matching TRBD1 (6 bases). Germline V gives CDR1 MNHNS, CDR2 SASEGT. This CDR3 is built from 15 residues. V lost 6 bases to trimming and J lost 5 bases, with 14 bases between them. This CDR3 is CASSRQEGDNSPLHF. The DNA for the CDR3 is TGTGCCAGCAGCAGACAGGAAGGGGATAATTCACCCCTCCACTTT.

This clone was counted between two and nine times. The V and J genes are TRBV19 and TRBJ2-2, with 7 bases identical to TRBD1. The trim removed 6 bases at V and 5 bases at J, leaving 3 bases unmatched. CDR1 and CDR2 from the germline V gene are LNHDA and SQIVND (reference sequence). This CDR3 comprises 13 residues. The CDR3 region is CASSATGTGELFF. The CDR3 DNA follows: TGTGCCAGTAGCGCGACAGGGACCGGGGAGCTGTTTTTT.

This clone has a single count. V usage is TRBV2 and J usage is TRBJ1-2, with 11 bases lining up with TRBD1. V gave up 6 bases and J gave up 8 bases; unmatched junction bases: 17. Germline-derived CDR1 and CDR2 are SNHLY and FYNNEI. CDR3 length: 17 residues. The CDR3 loop reads CASSTAGGTGGWYGYTF. CDR3 nucleotide sequence: TGTGCCAGCAGCACCGCGGGGGGGACAGGGGGTTGGTACGGCTACACCTTC.

This chain joins TRBV4-2 and TRBJ2-5, with TRBD2 matching 13 bases. Germline CDR1 and CDR2: LGHNA and YNFKEQ. V lost 4 bases to trimming and J lost 2 bases; unmatched junction nucleotides: 7. This CDR3 has 17 amino acids. As DNA, the CDR3 is TGTGCCAGCAGCCCCCGACTAGCGGGGGGAACGCAAGAGACCCAGTACTTC. Translated, it gives CASSPRLAGGTQETQYF.

The chain employs TRBV28 and TRBJ1-2; 7 nucleotides agree with TRBD1. Germline CDR1 MDHEN, CDR2 SYDVKM. Trimming took 5 bases from V and 2 from J; bases not matched to a gene: 8. There are 15 residues in the CDR3. The CDR3 protein is CASSQLPDRNYGYTF. The CDR3 coding sequence is TGTGCCAGCAGTCAACTCCCGGACAGGAACTATGGCTACACCTTC.

The V call is TRBV15, the J call TRBJ2-2; 10 bases agree with TRBD1. Germline CDR1 and CDR2: LNHNV and YYDKDF (reference sequence). V lost 3 bases, J lost 2 bases, and 3 bases stayed unmatched. This CDR3 contains 16 residues. CDR3: CATSRTGGANTGELFF. For the CDR3, the DNA is TGTGCCACCAGCAGGACAGGGGGCGCAAACACCGGGGAGCTGTTTTTT.

The genes are TRBV18 and TRBJ2-1, with 10 bases identical to TRBD1. CDR1 is KGHSH and CDR2 is LQKENI in the germline V gene. CDR3 length: 15 amino acids. V lost 2 bases to trimming and J lost 4 bases; unmatched junction nucleotides: 2. The CDR3 DNA reads as TGTGCCAGCTCACCAACGGGACAGGGGTACAATGAGCAGTTCTTC. This translates into CASSPTGQGYNEQFF.

J is TRBJ1-4 and V is TRBV2, with 10 bases identical to TRBD1. The CDR3 runs 17 residues. After removal of 8 bases from V and 8 bases from J, the junction contained 17 bases not matched to a gene. CDR1 and CDR2 (germline): SNHLY, FYNNEI. The CDR3 DNA reads as TGTGCCAGCGACCCCCGGGACAGGGGATTTAATGAGGAAAAACTGTTTTTT. This translates into CASDPRDRGFNEEKLFF.